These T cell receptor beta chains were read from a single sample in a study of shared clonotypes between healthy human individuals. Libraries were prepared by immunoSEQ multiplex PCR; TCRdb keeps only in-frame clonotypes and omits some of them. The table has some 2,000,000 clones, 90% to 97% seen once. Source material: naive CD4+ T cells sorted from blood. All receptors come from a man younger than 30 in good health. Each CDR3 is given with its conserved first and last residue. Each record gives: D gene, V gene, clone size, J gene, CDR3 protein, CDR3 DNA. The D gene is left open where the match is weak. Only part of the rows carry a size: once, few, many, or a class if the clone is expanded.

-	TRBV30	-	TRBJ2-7	CAWRPTGRTFYEQYF	TGTGCCTGGAGACCGACAGGTCGAACATTCTACGAGCAGTACTTC
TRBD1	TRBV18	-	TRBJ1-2	CASSPLGTASNYGYTF	TGTGCCAGCTCACCATTAGGGACAGCTTCTAACTATGGCTACACCTTC
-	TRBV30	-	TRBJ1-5	CAWSVQGDEPQHF	TGTGCCTGGAGTGTACAGGGCGATGAGCCCCAGCATTTT
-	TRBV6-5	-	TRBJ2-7	CASSYSMQSTEQYF	TGTGCCAGCAGTTACTCGATGCAGAGCACCGAGCAGTACTTC
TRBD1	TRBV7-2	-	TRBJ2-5	CASSHTGGGEETQYF	TGTGCCAGCAGCCACACAGGGGGCGGAGAAGAGACCCAGTACTTC
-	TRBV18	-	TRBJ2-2	CASSPPSIRTATGELFF	TGTGCCAGCTCACCACCCTCAATCCGGACAGCCACCGGGGAGCTGTTTTTT
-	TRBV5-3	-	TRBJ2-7	CARSLPGSYEQYF	TGTGCCAGAAGCTTGCCCGGATCCTACGAGCAGTACTTC
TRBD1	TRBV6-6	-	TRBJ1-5	CASSYSTGDRPQHF	TGTGCCAGCAGTTACTCCACAGGGGATAGACCCCAGCATTTT
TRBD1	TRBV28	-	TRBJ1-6	CASSGTGSPLHF	TGTGCCAGCAGTGGGACAGGTTCACCCCTCCACTTT
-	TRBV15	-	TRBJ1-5	CATSRRVEGQPQHF	TGTGCCACCAGCAGGAGGGTGGAGGGACAGCCCCAGCATTTT
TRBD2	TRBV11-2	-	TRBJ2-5	CASSLDIAGGQETQYF	TGTGCCAGCAGCTTAGATATAGCGGGAGGGCAAGAGACCCAGTACTTC
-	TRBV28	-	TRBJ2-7	CASSLEGEHGEQYF	TGTGCCAGCAGTTTAGAGGGGGAGCACGGGGAGCAGTACTTC
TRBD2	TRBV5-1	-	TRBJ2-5	CASTLAGGPGETQYF	TGCGCCAGCACCCTAGCGGGAGGGCCAGGAGAGACCCAGTACTTC
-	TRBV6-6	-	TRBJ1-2	CASSYSKQGQGYTF	TGTGCCAGCAGTTACTCGAAGCAGGGGCAAGGCTACACCTTC
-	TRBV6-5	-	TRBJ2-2	CASSSSTGELFF	TGTGCCAGCAGTTCCAGCACCGGGGAGCTGTTTTTT
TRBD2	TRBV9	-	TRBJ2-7	CASSPRGGLGSYEQYF	TGTGCCAGCAGCCCCCGGGGGGGTTTAGGCTCCTACGAGCAGTACTTC
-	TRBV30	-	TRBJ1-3	CAWSAGRSSGNTIYF	TGTGCCTGGAGTGCCGGGAGAAGCTCTGGAAACACCATATATTTT
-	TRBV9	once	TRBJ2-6	CASSLGAGANVLTF	TGTGCCAGCAGCCTAGGGGCTGGGGCCAACGTCCTGACTTTC